The source of this T cell receptor beta chain is a study of OX40 agonist ivuxolimab in advanced cancers. Study information: Enrollees could have had prior anti-PD-1, anti-PD-L1 or anti-CTLA-4 therapy, which around 43% had received.

Whole-study findings and limits: The study found that CD8+ T cells averaged more expanded clones than CD4+.

Patients were ineligible given autoimmune disease history or systemic immunosuppression. Turning to this clone: The antigen remains undetermined.

TCRdb's table, derived via immunoSEQ multiplex PCR, lists solely in-frame clones and lacks some. The sample shows about 71,000 clones, less than 85% of them seen only once. Sequenced material: CD4+ or CD8+ T cells sorted from blood, taken in a trial of the OX40 agonist ivuxolimab. This TCR was recovered from an adult with an advanced solid tumor such as melanoma, head and neck, liver or kidney cancer.

The CDR3 here is CASSMTGGYQPQHF. As DNA, the CDR3 is TGTGCCAGCAGCATGACAGGGGGCTATCAGCCCCAGCATTTT. V usage is TRBV28 and J usage is TRBJ1-5; 10 bases fit TRBD1. Germline V gives CDR1 MDHEN, CDR2 SYDVKM. There are 14 residues in the CDR3. Trimming removed 6 bases from V and 5 bases from J; junction bases left unmatched: 4.